This T cell receptor beta chain was sequenced in a study of shared clonotypes between healthy human individuals (TCRdb year 2020). Turning to the overall study: A couple of women and a few men aged 18 to 49 years were included in the cohort. Per donor, three plates each were used for CD4 naive and CD4 memory, two for CD8 naive, and one for CD8 memory. To estimate repertoire size and how much clonotype sharing occurs between individuals, the study deeply sequenced the blood TCR repertoires of about five healthy adults. Different laboratories and diverse techniques were used to prepare libraries and sequence TCR repertoires, to increase sequencing depth and limit assay-specific biases. Leukapheresis yielded between about 0.85 and 9 billion PBMCs per donor. The paper as a whole reports these results and caveats: Based on pairwise subsampling, the degree of clonotype sharing among donors was expected to be affected by sequencing depth. Higher generation probabilities were observed for clonotypes shared by all four sorted-subset donors than for non-shared clonotypes. Sampling was restricted to blood, and TCR repertoires in tissue are likely to differ from TCR repertoires in blood. Incomplete sequencing was indicated by rarefaction of sorted-subset datasets, despite the large sequencing depth. The small number of donors limited the genetic and exposure-history diversity represented. Across a few donors, roughly 5% of naive CD4, roughly 3.5% of naive CD8, 2.3% of memory CD4, and under 0.45% of memory CD8 clonotypes were shared. Larger estimated clonotype richness was generally found for naive subsets than for memory subsets.

TCR CDR3 regions were amplified from genomic DNA by multiplex PCR using the deep immunoSEQ assay. Extracted genomic DNA from each cell subset was spread evenly across all wells of several immunoSEQ 96-well plates, with each plate serving as a replicate. For sorted subsets, about 0.2 ug genomic DNA, equal to 25,000 to 35,000 T cell genomes, was loaded into each replicate PCR. Purified libraries were measured with a Qubit 3.0 fluorometer, size-checked on a Bioanalyzer 2100, and measured again with the KAPA Library Quantification kit. Every immunoSEQ 96-well plate was sequenced on a dedicated single-read 150-cycle Illumina NextSeq 550 flow cell. From the authors' description of their analysis: Because only junctional sequences without quality scores were contained in the immunoSEQ output, filtering matching that applied to full-length reads could not be performed. Sequences were annotated with PyIR, a Python wrapper for IgBLAST v1.9, and V/J genes and CDR3 were assigned using IMGT germline references. Any read was removed if the V/J assignment was weak (E-value above 1e-6), the CDR3 was missing, or the read contained stop codons, out-of-frame junctions, or ambiguous translated residues. A V3J clonotype was defined by an identical inferred V gene, J gene, and CDR3 amino acid sequence. The percentage overlap between two repertoires was calculated by dividing the number of shared unique clonotypes by the size of the smaller repertoire. RTK rarefaction, the Chao1 estimator, and Recon v2.1 estimates of unobserved clonotypes were used to assess repertoire richness. Generation probabilities for all TCRbeta clonotypes obtained by the gDNA method from a handful of donors were computed using OLGA. TCRdb took this table from immuneACCESS and kept in-frame rearrangements with V and J called. Such tables lack part of the clones; where checked against another copy, unresolved V genes explain under half of the gap, and the rest is unexplained. Clonal size and the V and J genes are those of that table, whereas D and trimming came from the DNA. The sample records about 2.1 million clones, over 85% of which are singletons. More than 1.5% of the sample belongs to the ten largest clones.

The CDR3, cysteine through phenylalanine, is 11 amino acids long. Just the 33-base CDR3 DNA is kept, in frame starting at base 1. Between the V and J ends, shortened by 5 bases and 3 bases respectively, the junction contains 5 bases. Looking up the germline V gene yields CDR1 SGHTA and CDR2 FQGNSA. CD8 naive samples were CD45RO-negative cells positively selected for CCR7, giving a CD45RA+CCR7+ population that excluded TemRA cells. Healthy HIV-negative adults with no recently reported acute infections or vaccinations were included as donors. All donors were Caucasian adults living in Nashville, Tennessee, USA. After blood collection by leukapheresis, PBMCs were isolated using Ficoll-Histopaque density gradient centrifugation and then cryopreserved in the vapor phase of liquid nitrogen. Analytical flow cytometry was used to check the purity and quantity of each magnetically sorted T cell population. Each sorted fraction had its genomic DNA isolated and then quantified by UV absorbance on a Nanodrop 2000c.

A word on this clone: Its antigen is not yet known. One base away there is no much larger clone; base qualities are not given.

This chain joins TRBV7-2 to TRBJ2-7, with no D gene named confidently. This receptor was obtained from a man younger than 35 in good health. Some clones in this sample may be carry-over from other donors' samples. The sequenced sample was naive CD8+ T cells from PBMCs. The cell subset or site label for this specimen denotes: CD45RA+CCR7+. The CDR3 region reads CASSILYEQYF. The nucleotide sequence reads as follows: TGTGCCAGCAGCATCCTCTACGAGCAGTACTTC.